Listed here are 29 T cell receptor beta chains from one sample, sequenced in a study of cytomegalovirus exposure and HLA in healthy donors. Both 60 Vbeta primers and 13 Jbeta primers went into the PCR. TCRdb's copy holds only in-frame clones and misses some; the assay was immunoSEQ multiplex PCR. Here the sample spans 250,000 to 350,000 clones, 86% being singletons. The sample consisted of PBMCs. The receptors here all came from a man aged 35-49 years in good health and CMV-seropositive.

The CDR3 here is CASSLVGGQFYEQYF. The CDR3, as DNA: TGTGCCAGCAGCTTGGTCGGGGGACAGTTCTACGAGCAGTACTTC. The rearrangement uses TRBV5-6 and TRBJ2-5, with D maybe TRBD1 (7 bases). The end of the DNA is better explained by TRBJ2-7, so the J call may be wrong. The CDR3 totals 15 residues. In germline, CDR1 is SGHDT, CDR2 YYEEEE.

This clone was seen more than once but under ten times. The CDR3 here is CASSLDGGGFYEQYF. The CDR3 region has the DNA TGTGCCAGCAGCTTAGACGGGGGAGGCTTCTACGAGCAGTACTTC. V and J are TRBV7-2 and TRBJ2-7; a weak D match, TRBD2 (6 bases). The CDR3 loop spans 15 amino acids. V was trimmed by 1 base and J by 3 bases, leaving 13 bases between them. The germline CDR1 and CDR2 sequences are SGHTA and FQGNSA.

CDR3 DNA: TGTGCCAGCAGCTCCCGTTCGAGTTACGAGCAGTACTTC. It specifies CASSSRSSYEQYF. The chain joins TRBV11-3 to TRBJ2-7; D remains unclear. Germline assignment: CDR1 SGHNT and CDR2 YENEEA. V gave up 4 bases and J gave up 4 bases, with 11 bases separating them. The CDR3 sequence is 13 residues long.

J is TRBJ2-1 and V is TRBV7-2, with a possible D match to TRBD2 (6 bases). The CDR3 contains 15 residues. CDR1 is SGHTA, CDR2 FQGNSA, per germline. Deletions cut 3 bases from V and 4 bases from J, with 13 bases between. DNA of the CDR3: TGTGCCAGCAGCTTCGGTTTCGGGGGTTACAATGAGCAGTTCTTC. Protein sequence: CASSFGFGGYNEQFF.

The genes are TRBV5-6 and TRBJ2-4; maybe TRBD1 (6 bases). The V gene lost 2 bases and the J gene lost 0 bases, with 9 bases spanning the gap. Germline V gene sequence: CDR1 SGHDT, CDR2 YYEEEE. This CDR3 region has 15 residues. The CDR3 loop reads CASSLGQLAKNIQYF. The CDR3 nucleotides are TGTGCCAGCAGCTTAGGACAGCTAGCCAAAAACATTCAGTACTTC. The entire variable domain, with the rest obtained from reference TRBV5-6 and TRBJ2-4, is as follows: DAGVTQSPTHLIKTRGQQVTLRCSPKSGHDTVSWYQQALGQGPQFIFQYYEEEERQRGNFPDRFSGHQFPNYSSELNVNALLLGDSALYLCASSLGQLAKNIQYFGAGTRLSVL.

The rearrangement joins TRBV9 to TRBJ2-1, with D perhaps matching TRBD1 (6 bases). CDR1 and CDR2 (germline): SGDLS, YYNGEE. The CDR3 totals 15 residues. V was pared by 0 bases and J by 5 bases, with 12 bases between. The chain's CDR3 is CASSVDTGPHNEQFF. The CDR3 region has the DNA TGTGCCAGCAGCGTAGATACAGGGCCCCACAATGAGCAGTTCTTC. Looking up the rest from reference TRBV9 and TRBJ2-1 gives the full variable domain: DSGVTQTPKHLITATGQRVTLRCSPRSGDLSVYWYQQSLDQGLQFLIQYYNGEERAKGNILERFSAQQFPDLHSELNLSSLELGDSALYFCASSVDTGPHNEQFFGPGTRLTVL.

The chain recombines TRBV7-3 with TRBJ2-4; 11 nucleotides match TRBD1. The CDR3 has 18 amino acids. The V gene's germline CDR1 is SGHTA and CDR2 FQGTGA. J gave up 3 bases and V 5 bases, and 12 bases lay outside the gene matches. The CDR3 DNA is TGTGCCAGCAGCCCGAGCCCCGGGACAGGGGGTAGCAAAAACATTCAGTACTTC. Its translation: CASSPSPGTGGSKNIQYF.

This chain links TRBV5-6 with TRBJ2-7; TRBD1 is a possible D gene (6 bases). The germline V gene encodes CDR1 SGHDT and CDR2 YYEEEE. Trimming removed 4 bases from V and 7 bases from J, with 24 bases in between. The CDR3 totals 16 residues. The CDR3 nucleotides read TGTGCCAGCAGCCTATCTCCCCAACCCCTGACAGGAGAGCAGTACTTC. Amino acids: CASSLSPQPLTGEQYF.

The rearrangement links TRBV19 to TRBJ1-4; maybe TRBD1 (6 bases). Trimming took 7 bases from V and 1 from J, leaving 10 bases between them. Germline V gene sequence: CDR1 LNHDA, CDR2 SQIVND (reference sequence). There are 14 residues in the CDR3. This CDR3 is CASNPDRTNEKLFF. The CDR3, as DNA: TGTGCCAGTAATCCGGACAGAACTAATGAAAAACTGTTTTTT.

This chain links TRBV7-8 with TRBJ2-5, with 11 positions matching TRBD2. Germline trimming cut 3 bases from V and 5 bases from J; bases unmatched to any gene: 8. Germline CDR1 reads SGHVS; CDR2 reads FQNEAQ. The CDR3 is 16 amino acids. For the CDR3, the DNA is TGTGCCAGCAGCTTTGAACTAGCGGGAGTCGGGGAGACCCAGTACTTC. Encoded protein: CASSFELAGVGETQYF.

This sequence joins TRBV9 and TRBJ2-3, with 12 bases matching TRBD2. Trimming cost V 0 bases and J 2 bases; bases outside gene matches: 4. The length of the CDR3 is 17 residues. CDR1 and CDR2 (germline): SGDLS, YYNGEE. CDR3 loop: CASSVGLAGGTTDTQYF. For the CDR3, the DNA is TGTGCCAGCAGCGTAGGGCTAGCGGGAGGGACCACAGATACGCAGTATTTT.

The V gene is TRBV4-1, the J gene TRBJ1-2; a possible D gene is TRBD1 (5 bases). Trimming removed 2 bases from V and 8 bases from J, with 21 bases in between. Germline V gene sequence: CDR1 MGHRA, CDR2 YSYEKL. CDR3 length: 16 amino acids. CDR3 sequence (DNA): TGCGCCAGCAGCCAAATCCTCGGGGGGGTTTCGAAAGGCTACACCTTC. It is translated as CASSQILGGVSKGYTF.

The genes are TRBV6-5 and TRBJ2-1; 7 nucleotides align to TRBD1. Germline V gene sequence: CDR1 MNHEY, CDR2 SVGAGI. The CDR3 has 15 amino acids. The junction had 10 bases not matched to a gene; V was cut back by 5 bases and J by 6 bases. CDR3 amino acids: CASSLDRAPPNEQFF. DNA for the CDR3: TGTGCCAGCAGTCTTGACAGGGCCCCCCCCAATGAGCAGTTCTTC.

J is TRBJ2-3 and V is TRBV7-2, with TRBD1 matching 7 bases. The CDR3 covers 17 residues. CDR1 SGHTA and CDR2 FQGNSA come from the germline V gene. V gave up 1 base and J gave up 0 bases; unmatched junction bases: 7. As DNA, the CDR3 is TGTGCCAGCAGCTTAGACCTCGGACAGGTTAGCACAGATACGCAGTATTTT. This sequence encodes CASSLDLGQVSTDTQYF.

This clone was seen a few times. The V call is TRBV27, the J call TRBJ1-5; a possible D gene is TRBD1 (5 bases). Trimming took off 3 bases at V and 7 bases at J, with 10 bases between the two ends. The CDR3 loop spans 13 amino acids. CDR1 and CDR2 from the germline V gene are MNHEY and SMNVEV (reference sequence). The CDR3 is CASSFIRGQPQHF. As DNA, the CDR3 is TGTGCCAGCAGTTTTATAAGGGGCCAGCCCCAGCATTTT.

This chain uses TRBV18 with TRBJ2-7; 7 bases fit TRBD1. V gave up 3 bases and J gave up 5 bases; unmatched junction bases: 7. Germline lookup yields CDR1 KGHSH and CDR2 LQKENI. This CDR3 is built from 14 residues. The CDR3, as DNA: TGTGCCAGCTCACCGGTGACAGGGCCCCACGAGCAGTACTTC. Amino acid sequence: CASSPVTGPHEQYF.

The CDR3 bases are TGTGCCAGCATACCAAAGCCGGGCACCGGGGAGCTGTTTTTT. It yields the protein CASIPKPGTGELFF. The rearrangement links TRBV9 to TRBJ2-2; D is unresolved. Germline V gene sequence: CDR1 SGDLS, CDR2 YYNGEE. V shed 6 bases and J shed 4 bases, with 13 bases lying between them. This CDR3 has 14 residues.

The chain couples TRBV4-3 to TRBJ2-7; D might be TRBD1 (6 bases). CDR1 and CDR2 (germline): LGHNA, YSLEER. The CDR3 contains 14 residues. Trimming removed 0 bases at V and 3 bases at J, with 9 bases between. For the CDR3, the DNA is TGCGCCAGCAGCCAAGATCCGGACAGCTACGAGCAGTACTTC. Amino acids: CASSQDPDSYEQYF.

CDR3 bases: TGTGCCAGCAGTCTTAGGACATCCCATCAGCCCCAGCATTTT. Its translation: CASSLRTSHQPQHF. The J gene is TRBJ1-5, the V gene TRBV28, with D possibly matching TRBD1 (5 bases). The CDR3 consists of 14 residues. Trimming took 5 bases from V and 5 from J, leaving 13 bases between them. CDR1 is MDHEN, CDR2 SYDVKM, per germline.

This clone was seen a handful of times. The chain uses TRBV10-3 and TRBJ2-5; the match to TRBD2 covers 12 bases. The V gene end was trimmed by 3 bases and the J gene end by 5 bases; junction bases not matched to a gene: 4. Germline values: CDR1 ENHRY, CDR2 SYGVKD. The CDR3 spans 15 residues. This chain's CDR3 is CAISDLAGGRETQYF. In DNA, the CDR3 is TGTGCCATCAGTGATCTAGCGGGAGGGCGTGAGACCCAGTACTTC.

The rearrangement joins TRBV7-9 to TRBJ1-1, with D uncertain. CDR1 SEHNR and CDR2 FQNEAQ come from the germline V gene (reference sequence). The CDR3 spans 14 residues. The V end lost 0 bases, the J end lost 4 bases, and 9 bases lay between the germline ends. The CDR3 coding sequence is TGTGCCAGCAGCTTAGCGAGGGAGACCACTGAAGCTTTCTTT. Translation gives CASSLARETTEAFF. Using reference TRBV7-9 and TRBJ1-1 for the parts outside the CDR3, the full variable domain is DTGVSQNPRHKITKRGQNVTFRCDPISEHNRLYWYRQTLGQGPEFLTYFQNEAQLEKSRLLSDRFSAERPKGSFSTLEIQRTEQGDSAMYLCASSLARETTEAFFGQGTRLTVV.

This clone has more than one count but fewer than ten. DNA for the CDR3: TGTGCCAGCAGTCCTAACAGGGATGAAAAACTGTTTTTT. This codes for CASSPNRDEKLFF. The chain is built from TRBV5-4 and TRBJ1-4; D possibly corresponds to TRBD1 (6 bases). CDR3 length: 13 amino acids. V was pared by 5 bases and J by 6 bases, with 11 bases between. Germline V gene data show CDR1 as SGHNT and CDR2 as YYREEE (reference sequence). The complete variable domain, with remaining parts taken from reference TRBV5-4 and TRBJ1-4, reads ETGVTQSPTHLIKTRGQQVTLRCSSQSGHNTVSWYQQALGQGPQFIFQYYREEENGRGNFPPRFSGLQFPNYSSELNVNALELDDSALYLCASSPNRDEKLFFGSGTQLSVL.

The V and J genes are TRBV15 and TRBJ2-3; D gene unclear. The germline V gene encodes CDR1 LNHNV and CDR2 YYDKDF (reference sequence). V was cut by 4 bases and J by 1 base, with 15 bases left in between. The CDR3 has 16 residues. The CDR3 DNA sequence: TGTGCCACCAGCATGATGGTAGCCCCGGGCACAGATACGCAGTATTTT. This encodes CATSMMVAPGTDTQYF.

This chain joins TRBV7-9 and TRBJ1-1; D might be TRBD1 (6 bases). Deletions cut 5 bases from V and 4 bases from J, with 14 bases between. This CDR3 contains 14 residues. Germline lookup yields CDR1 SEHNR and CDR2 FQNEAQ (reference sequence). CDR3 bases: TGTGCCAGCAGCCTCCGGGACATGGGCACTGAAGCTTTCTTT. Translating gives CASSLRDMGTEAFF.

Worth noting for this clone: The same CDR3 also results from other DNA sequences found in this sample. This chain joins TRBV6-1 and TRBJ2-6, with 7 bases aligning to TRBD2. The trim removed 6 bases at V and 0 bases at J, leaving 2 bases unmatched. Germline values: CDR1 MNHNS, CDR2 SASEGT. The CDR3 is 15 amino acids. CDR3 amino acids: CASRTGGSGANVLTF. The CDR3 bases are TGTGCCAGCAGGACGGGGGGCTCTGGGGCCAACGTCCTGACTTTC.

The rearrangement uses TRBV5-5 and TRBJ1-1; 7 nucleotides line up with TRBD1. The CDR3 spans 14 residues. Trimming removed 4 bases from V and 1 base from J; junction bases left unmatched: 4. CDR1 is SGHKS and CDR2 is YYEKEE in the germline V gene (reference sequence). The DNA of the CDR3 is TGTGCCAGCAGCACCAGGACAGGGAACACTGAAGCTTTCTTT. Amino acids: CASSTRTGNTEAFF.

In this sample, this clone turned up a few times. This chain uses TRBV7-9 with TRBJ1-1, with unresolved D. The V end lost 8 bases, the J end lost 1 base, and 14 bases lay between the germline ends. This CDR3 region has 14 residues. Germline lookup yields CDR1 SEHNR and CDR2 FQNEAQ (reference sequence). The CDR3 spells CASRPSPGNTEAFF. The CDR3 DNA reads TGTGCCAGCCGTCCTAGCCCCGGGAACACTGAAGCTTTCTTT.

The chain recombines TRBV29-1 with TRBJ1-1, with D hard to call. In germline, CDR1 is SQVTM, CDR2 ANQGSEA. The CDR3 has 13 residues. V was clipped by 2 bases and J by 4 bases, with 11 bases between them. CDR3 sequence reads: CSVETGLGTEAFF. The CDR3 bases are TGCAGCGTTGAAACGGGATTGGGCACTGAAGCTTTCTTT.

The chain carries TRBV18 and TRBJ1-2; 8 bases map to TRBD1. The CDR3 loop spans 15 amino acids. With V trimmed by 2 bases and J by 6 bases, 8 bases remained unmatched. Per germline, CDR1 KGHSH and CDR2 LQKENI. In DNA form, the CDR3 reads TGTGCCAGCTCACCAGCTCCGACAGGGGAGAATGGCTACACCTTC. Translated, it gives CASSPAPTGENGYTF.